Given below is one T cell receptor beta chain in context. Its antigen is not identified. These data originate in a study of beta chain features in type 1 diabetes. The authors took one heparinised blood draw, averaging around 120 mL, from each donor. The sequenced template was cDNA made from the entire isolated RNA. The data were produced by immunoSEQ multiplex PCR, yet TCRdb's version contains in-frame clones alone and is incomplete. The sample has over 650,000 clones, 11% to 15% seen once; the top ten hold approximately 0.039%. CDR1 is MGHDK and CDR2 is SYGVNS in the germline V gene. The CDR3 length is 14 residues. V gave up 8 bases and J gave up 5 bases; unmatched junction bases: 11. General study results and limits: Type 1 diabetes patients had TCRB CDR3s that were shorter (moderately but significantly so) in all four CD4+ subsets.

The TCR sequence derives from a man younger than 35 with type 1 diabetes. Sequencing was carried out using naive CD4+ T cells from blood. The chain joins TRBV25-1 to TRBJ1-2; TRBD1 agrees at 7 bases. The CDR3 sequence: CASQVTGREYGYTF. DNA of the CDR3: TGTGCCAGCCAAGTGACAGGGAGGGAGTATGGCTACACCTTC.